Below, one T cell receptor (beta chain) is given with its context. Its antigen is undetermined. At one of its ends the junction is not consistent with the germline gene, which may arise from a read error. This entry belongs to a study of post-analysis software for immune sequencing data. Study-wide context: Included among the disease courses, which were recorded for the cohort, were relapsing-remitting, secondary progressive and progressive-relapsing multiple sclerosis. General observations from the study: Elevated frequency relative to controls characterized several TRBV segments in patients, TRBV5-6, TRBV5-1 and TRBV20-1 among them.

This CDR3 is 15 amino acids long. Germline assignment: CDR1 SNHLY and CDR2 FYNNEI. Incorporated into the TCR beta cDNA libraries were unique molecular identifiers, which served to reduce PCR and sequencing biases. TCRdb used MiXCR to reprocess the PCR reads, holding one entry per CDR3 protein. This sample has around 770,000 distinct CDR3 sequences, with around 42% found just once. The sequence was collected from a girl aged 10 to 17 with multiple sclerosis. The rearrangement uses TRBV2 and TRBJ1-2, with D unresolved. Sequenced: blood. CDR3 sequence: CASSPYTGTNYDYTF. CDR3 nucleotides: TGTGCCAGCAGTCCTTATACCGGTACTAACTATGACTACACCTTC.